A single sample gave rise to the 23 T cell receptor beta chains below, sequenced in a study of T cell responses to AZD1222 COVID-19 vaccine. Profiled with immunoSEQ multiplex PCR; TCRdb holds only in-frame clones, not every one. Of about 150,000 clones detected, more than 90% appear once; the ten largest clones hold approximately 1.5%. Sample: peripheral blood, taken 28 days after the second AZD1222 dose. The receptors here all came from an adult who received the AZD1222 COVID-19 vaccine.

V gene TRBV11-2 combines with J gene TRBJ1-2, with D unresolved. The CDR3 extends over 15 amino acids. Germline CDR1 SGHAT, CDR2 FQNNGV. V lost 5 bases to trimming and J lost 0 bases, with 13 bases between them. The CDR3 sequence is CASSNNFGANYGYTF. CDR3 nucleotide sequence: TGTGCCAGCAGCAACAATTTCGGGGCTAACTATGGCTACACCTTC. Full variable domain (missing parts from reference TRBV11-2 and TRBJ1-2): EAGVAQSPRYKIIEKRQSVAFWCNPISGHATLYWYQQILGQGPKLLIQFQNNGVVDDSQLPKDRFSAERLKGVDSTLKIQPAKLEDSAVYLCASSNNFGANYGYTFGSGTRLTVV.

The rearrangement uses TRBV18 and TRBJ1-5, with a possible D match to TRBD1 (6 bases). This CDR3 region has 16 residues. In germline, CDR1 is KGHSH, CDR2 LQKENI. Between the trimmed V and J ends, which lost 5 bases and 2 bases, there was a span of 16 bases. CDR3 DNA: TGTGCCAGCTCAGCCCCGGGACAACCGGGCAATCAGCCCCAGCATTTT. Residues: CASSAPGQPGNQPQHF.

The CDR3 region has the DNA TGTGCCAGTAGTATCGCGAGTAGCTCCTACAATGAGCAGTTCTTC. Its protein is CASSIASSSYNEQFF. The rearrangement uses TRBV19 and TRBJ2-1; the D is unclear. The CDR3 has 15 residues. In germline, CDR1 is LNHDA, CDR2 SQIVND (reference sequence). With 3 bases removed from V and 0 bases from J, the gap between germline ends came to 9 bases.

V and J are TRBV5-4 and TRBJ1-1; 9 nucleotides agree with TRBD1. Germline V gives CDR1 SGHNT, CDR2 YYREEE (reference sequence). This CDR3 is built from 16 residues. V was pared by 4 bases and J by 4 bases, with 11 bases of the junction left unmatched. The CDR3 nucleotides read TGTGCCAGCAGCCCAGGCGGACAGGGGAGAGGCACTGAAGCTTTCTTT. It codes for CASSPGGQGRGTEAFF.

This clone was detected only once. The V call is TRBV27, the J call TRBJ2-3, with 7 bases identical to TRBD2. Losses at the gene ends were 0 bases for V and 4 bases for J; bases not matched to a gene: 7. This CDR3 region has 16 residues. The germline CDR1 and CDR2 sequences are MNHEY and SMNVEV (reference sequence). CDR3 nucleotides: TGTGCCAGCAGTTTATCGTCGGGAGGTTGGTCAGATACGCAGTATTTT. It is translated as CASSLSSGGWSDTQYF.

The CDR3 nucleotides read TGTGCCAGCAGCCAAGGTCACAGTTCCTACGAGCAGTACTTC. This codes for CASSQGHSSYEQYF. The chain is built from TRBV3-1 (or the pseudogene TRBV3-2) and TRBJ2-7; D ambiguous. Trimming pared 1 base from V and 1 base from J, leaving 8 bases between. CDR3 length: 14 residues. CDR1 and CDR2 (germline): LGHDT, YNNKEL (reference sequence).

The V call is TRBV30, the J call TRBJ2-1; D possibly matches TRBD1 or TRBD2 (5 bases each). This CDR3 has 14 amino acids. Per the germline V gene, CDR1 is GTSNPN and CDR2 is SVGIG (reference sequence). V was pared by 1 base and J by 0 bases, with 7 bases between. The CDR3 region is CAWSGGTSYNEQFF. The DNA for the CDR3 is TGTGCCTGGAGTGGGGGGACCTCCTACAATGAGCAGTTCTTC.

This clone was recorded a few times. The chain uses TRBV7-9 and TRBJ2-7, with 7 bases identical to TRBD1. V shed 5 bases and J 3 bases; nucleotides not matched to a gene: 7. The CDR3 runs 14 residues. CDR1 is SEHNR, CDR2 FQNEAQ, per germline (reference sequence). The DNA of the CDR3 is TGTGCCAGCAGCCACCGGGACAGAAACTACGAGCAGTACTTC. This translates into CASSHRDRNYEQYF.

This clone has only one observation. This rearrangement joins TRBV5-6 to TRBJ1-2; TRBD1 might be the D (6 bases). The germline gives CDR1 SGHDT, CDR2 YYEEEE. Deletions cut 1 base from V and 6 bases from J, with 13 bases between. The CDR3 extends over 14 amino acids. Written as DNA, the CDR3 is TGTGCCAGCAGCTTGACAGGGTATTCGGATGGCTACACCTTC. Its protein is CASSLTGYSDGYTF.

V usage is TRBV19 and J usage is TRBJ1-2; possible D gene TRBD1, 5 bases. The CDR3 spans 16 residues. Trimming stripped 7 bases from V and 0 bases from J, with 18 bases between. Germline V gives CDR1 LNHDA, CDR2 SQIVND (reference sequence). This CDR3 is CASTPQAGSPNYGYTF. The CDR3, as DNA: TGTGCCAGTACCCCCCAGGCAGGGAGTCCTAACTATGGCTACACCTTC.

This clone came up a few times. V usage is TRBV5-1 and J usage is TRBJ1-3; no definite D call. The CDR3 covers 15 residues. Trimming removed 0 bases at V and 5 bases at J, with 12 bases between. Germline loops: CDR1 SGHRS, CDR2 YFSETQ. The CDR3 region is CASSLGQEKRNTIYF. In nucleotides, the CDR3 is TGCGCCAGCAGCTTGGGTCAGGAGAAAAGAAACACCATATATTTT.

The J gene is TRBJ2-7, the V gene TRBV19, with 12 bases that match TRBD1. Per the germline V gene, CDR1 is LNHDA and CDR2 is SQIVND (reference sequence). This CDR3 is built from 15 residues. Germline trimming cut 5 bases from V and 3 bases from J; bases unmatched to any gene: 5. The DNA of the CDR3 is TGTGCCAGTAGTTCCGGGACAGGGGGCCTCTACGAGCAGTACTTC. Amino acid sequence: CASSSGTGGLYEQYF.

The chain carries TRBV27 and TRBJ2-7; 15 positions agree with TRBD2. J was trimmed by 5 bases and V by 7 bases; bases with no gene match: 6. The CDR3 is 15 residues long. From germline, CDR1 is MNHEY and CDR2 SMNVEV (reference sequence). CDR3 sequence: CASTGLAGGNHEQYF. In DNA, the CDR3 is TGTGCCAGCACGGGACTAGCGGGAGGTAATCACGAGCAGTACTTC.

This clone has only one observation. The chain has TRBV6-5 and TRBJ2-5; 8 nucleotides match TRBD2. Germline loops: CDR1 MNHEY, CDR2 SVGAGI. V lost 7 bases, J lost 5 bases, and 12 bases stayed unmatched. The length of the CDR3 is 15 residues. This chain's CDR3 is CASTMAGGIGETQYF. Written as DNA, the CDR3 is TGTGCCAGCACGATGGCGGGAGGAATAGGGGAGACCCAGTACTTC.

The rearrangement uses TRBV5-1 and TRBJ2-7, with D hard to call. From germline, CDR1 is SGHRS and CDR2 YFSETQ. The CDR3 consists of 14 residues. V lost 0 bases and J 5 bases, leaving 12 bases between the germline ends. The CDR3 DNA follows: TGCGCCAGCAGCTTGGCCTCTAGTCCGCACGAGCAGTACTTC. This sequence encodes CASSLASSPHEQYF.

The chain recombines TRBV28 with TRBJ2-7; D remains ambiguous. V was pared by 4 bases and J by 2 bases, with 3 bases between. The CDR3 is 11 residues long. Germline V gives CDR1 MDHEN, CDR2 SYDVKM. CDR3 region: CASSSTYEQYF. The CDR3 DNA follows: TGTGCCAGCAGTTCCACCTACGAGCAGTACTTC.

The rearrangement links TRBV19 to TRBJ2-3, with D perhaps TRBD2 (6 bases). CDR3 length: 15 amino acids. Germline V gene sequence: CDR1 LNHDA, CDR2 SQIVND (reference sequence). Trimming removed 5 bases at V and 4 bases at J, with 16 bases between. The CDR3 bases are TGTGCCAGTAGTCCTGGGGGACTCCCCCCAGATACGCAGTATTTT. Residues: CASSPGGLPPDTQYF.

The J gene is TRBJ1-1, the V gene TRBV5-6, with D possibly matching TRBD1 (5 bases). The CDR3 runs to 13 residues. The germline gives CDR1 SGHDT, CDR2 YYEEEE. Trimming pared 4 bases from V and 5 bases from J, leaving 12 bases between. The CDR3 bases are TGTGCCAGCAGCGGAGGGGTTCGTACTGAAGCTTTCTTT. Protein: CASSGGVRTEAFF. Together with reference TRBV5-6 and TRBJ1-1, the CDR3 gives the full variable domain: DAGVTQSPTHLIKTRGQQVTLRCSPKSGHDTVSWYQQALGQGPQFIFQYYEEEERQRGNFPDRFSGHQFPNYSSELNVNALLLGDSALYLCASSGGVRTEAFFGQGTRLTVV.

The chain joins TRBV27 to TRBJ2-5; 11 bases map to TRBD2. The CDR3 has 20 residues. The germline CDR1 and CDR2 sequences are MNHEY and SMNVEV (reference sequence). J lost 5 bases, V lost 2 bases, and 19 bases had no gene match. CDR3 protein: CASSLRVSSGRAGITETQYF. The CDR3 DNA follows: TGTGCCAGCAGTTTAAGGGTGAGTAGCGGGAGGGCCGGAATTACTGAGACCCAGTACTTC.

The J gene is TRBJ2-1, the V gene TRBV6-5; D possibly corresponds to TRBD2 (5 bases). Germline loops: CDR1 MNHEY, CDR2 SVGAGI. V shed 7 bases and J shed 6 bases, with 19 bases lying between them. The CDR3 has 15 residues. CDR3 sequence (DNA): TGTGCCAGCACTGGGGTTGGCCTAGCAAGCAATGAGCAGTTCTTC. Translation gives CASTGVGLASNEQFF.

CDR3 bases: TGTGCCGCAAGACAGGCGCCTCTAGGCTACACCTTC. It specifies CAARQAPLGYTF. V gene TRBV19 combines with J gene TRBJ1-2; D might be TRBD1 (6 bases). CDR1 is LNHDA, CDR2 SQIVND, per germline (reference sequence). The CDR3 covers 12 residues. Deletions cut 11 bases from V and 8 bases from J, with 18 bases between. The variable domain in full, completed from reference TRBV19 and TRBJ1-2, reads DGGITQSPKYLFRKEGQNVTLSCEQNLNHDAMYWYRQDPGQGLRLIYYSQIVNDFQKGDIAEGYSVSREKKESFPLTVTSAQKNPTAFYLCAARQAPLGYTFGSGTRLTVV.

This clone is a singleton in its sample. CDR3 residues: CASSFQGAEGYTF. The DNA of the CDR3 is TGTGCCAGCAGTTTCCAGGGAGCGGAAGGCTACACCTTC. The chain uses TRBV28 and TRBJ1-2; D may be TRBD1 (5 bases). V lost 3 bases, J lost 8 bases, and 13 bases lay in between. The CDR3 has 13 residues. Germline V gene data show CDR1 as MDHEN and CDR2 as SYDVKM.

CDR3 in amino acids: CASSYRLAGTYNEQFF. The CDR3 DNA reads TGTGCCAGCAGCTACCGACTAGCGGGAACCTACAATGAGCAGTTCTTC. The chain links TRBV5-8 to TRBJ2-1; TRBD2 agrees at 11 bases. Germline-derived CDR1 and CDR2 are SGHTS and YDEGEE. Losses at the gene ends were 3 bases for V and 2 bases for J; bases not matched to a gene: 4. This CDR3 comprises 16 residues.